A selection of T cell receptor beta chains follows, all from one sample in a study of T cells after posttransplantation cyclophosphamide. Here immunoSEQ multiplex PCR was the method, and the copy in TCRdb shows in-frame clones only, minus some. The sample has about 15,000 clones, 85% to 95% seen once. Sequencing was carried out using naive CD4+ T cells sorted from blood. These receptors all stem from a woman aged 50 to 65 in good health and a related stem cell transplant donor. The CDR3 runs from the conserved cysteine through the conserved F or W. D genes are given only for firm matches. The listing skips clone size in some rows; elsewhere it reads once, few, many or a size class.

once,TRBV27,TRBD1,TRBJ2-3,CASSSLGQGTDTQYF,TGTGCCAGCAGTTCCTTGGGACAGGGCACAGATACGCAGTATTTT
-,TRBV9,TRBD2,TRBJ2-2,CASSLGASGNTGELFF,TGTGCCAGCAGCCTCGGTGCTAGCGGAAACACCGGGGAGCTGTTTTTT
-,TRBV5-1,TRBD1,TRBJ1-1,CASSLAPGGNTEAFF,TGCGCCAGCAGCTTGGCCCCAGGGGGGAACACTGAAGCTTTCTTT
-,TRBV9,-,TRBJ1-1,CASSAQANTEAFF,TGTGCCAGCAGCGCCCAGGCGAACACTGAAGCTTTCTTT
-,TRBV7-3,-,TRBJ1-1,CASSYIGHRNTEAFF,TGTGCCAGCAGTTACATCGGACATAGGAACACTGAAGCTTTCTTT
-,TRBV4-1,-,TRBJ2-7,CASSQDISGSSYEQYF,TGCGCCAGCAGCCAAGATATAAGCGGAAGCTCCTACGAGCAGTACTTC
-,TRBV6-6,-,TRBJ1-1,CASSTPVRNTEAFF,TGTGCCAGCAGTACCCCGGTGCGGAACACTGAAGCTTTCTTT
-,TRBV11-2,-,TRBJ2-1,CASRQWGQGYNEQFF,TGTGCCAGCAGGCAGTGGGGACAAGGGTACAATGAGCAGTTCTTC
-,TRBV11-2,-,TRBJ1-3,CASSLGASFSGNTIYF,TGTGCCAGCAGCTTAGGGGCGTCATTCTCTGGAAACACCATATATTTT
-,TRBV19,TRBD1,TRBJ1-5,CASSLDRGGSNQPQHF,TGTGCCAGTAGTCTCGACAGGGGCGGTAGCAATCAGCCCCAGCATTTT
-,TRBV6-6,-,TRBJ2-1,CASSYGRGNEQFF,TGTGCCAGCAGTTACGGGAGAGGGAATGAGCAGTTCTTC
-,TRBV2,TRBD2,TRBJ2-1,CASSEGLAGVGYEQFF,TGTGCCAGCAGTGAAGGACTAGCGGGAGTTGGGTATGAGCAGTTCTTC
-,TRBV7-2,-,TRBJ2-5,CASSLDSETQYF,TGTGCCAGCAGCTTAGACTCAGAGACCCAGTACTTC
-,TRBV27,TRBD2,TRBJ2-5,CASSFNGLAGQETQYF,TGTGCCAGCAGTTTCAACGGACTAGCGGGGCAAGAGACCCAGTACTTC
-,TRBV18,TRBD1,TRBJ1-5,CASSDRTGGSQPQHF,TGTGCCAGCTCAGACCGGACAGGGGGTTCTCAGCCCCAGCATTTT
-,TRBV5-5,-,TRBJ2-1,CASSLKGSYNEQFF,TGTGCCAGCAGCTTGAAGGGGTCCTACAATGAGCAGTTCTTC
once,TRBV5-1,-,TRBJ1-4,CASSLTATNEKLFF,TGCGCCAGCAGCCTAACCGCAACTAATGAAAAACTGTTTTTT
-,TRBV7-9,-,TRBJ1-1,CASSVQGEGTEAFF,TGTGCCAGCAGCGTACAGGGAGAGGGCACTGAAGCTTTCTTT
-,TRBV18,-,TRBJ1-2,CASSSQGLEGQGYTF,TGTGCCAGCTCATCCCAGGGTTTAGAAGGGCAAGGCTACACCTTC
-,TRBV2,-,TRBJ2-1,CASSGQDYNEQFF,TGTGCCAGCAGTGGACAGGACTACAATGAGCAGTTCTTC
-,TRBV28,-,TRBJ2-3,CASSLGATDTQYF,TGTGCCAGCAGTTTAGGGGCGACAGATACGCAGTATTTT
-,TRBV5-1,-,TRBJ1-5,CASSLVGGNQPQHF,TGCGCCAGCAGCTTGGTAGGAGGCAATCAGCCCCAGCATTTT
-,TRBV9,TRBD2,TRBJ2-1,CASSVGGGRAYNEQFF,TGTGCCAGCAGCGTAGGGGGCGGGAGGGCCTACAATGAGCAGTTCTTC
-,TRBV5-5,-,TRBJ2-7,CASTPGVVQGEVEQYF,TGTGCCAGCACCCCTGGTGTTGTACAGGGAGAAGTCGAGCAGTACTTC
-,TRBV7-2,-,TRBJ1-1,CASSLLTPGATEAFF,TGTGCCAGCAGCTTATTGACCCCCGGAGCCACTGAAGCTTTCTTT
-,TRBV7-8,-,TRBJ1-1,CASSPLWRITEAFF,TGTGCCAGCAGCCCTCTCTGGAGAATCACTGAAGCTTTCTTT
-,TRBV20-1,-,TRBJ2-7,CSARERDEQYF,TGCAGTGCCAGGGAGCGGGACGAGCAGTACTTC
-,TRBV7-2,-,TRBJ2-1,CASSPSPYNEQFF,TGTGCCAGCAGCCCTAGCCCCTACAATGAGCAGTTCTTC
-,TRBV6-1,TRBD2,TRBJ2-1,CASSGAGDILFF,TGTGCCAGCTCGGGAGCGGGAGATATTCTGTTCTTC
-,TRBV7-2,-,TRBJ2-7,CASSLNWQGNYEQYF,TGTGCCAGCAGCTTAAATTGGCAGGGGAACTACGAGCAGTACTTC
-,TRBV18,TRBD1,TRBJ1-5,CASSPGTVNQPQHF,TGTGCCAGCTCACCGGGGACAGTGAATCAGCCCCAGCATTTT
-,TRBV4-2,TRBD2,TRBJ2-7,CASSHPRETLTPPSGRRTPYEQYF,TGTGCCAGCAGCCATCCGCGGGAGACCTTAACTCCTCCTAGCGGGAGGAGAACCCCCTACGAGCAGTACTTC
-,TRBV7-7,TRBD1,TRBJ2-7,CASSLTPGQASYEQYF,TGTGCCAGCAGCTTAACCCCAGGACAGGCGTCCTACGAGCAGTACTTC
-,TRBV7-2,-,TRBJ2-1,CASSLGYGINEQFF,TGTGCCAGCAGCTTAGGGTACGGGATTAATGAGCAGTTCTTC
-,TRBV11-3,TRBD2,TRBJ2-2,CASSTYPSGANTGELFF,TGTGCCAGCAGCACGTATCCTAGCGGCGCGAACACCGGGGAGCTGTTTTTT
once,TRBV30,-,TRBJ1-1,CAWSVSGFGTEAFF,TGTGCCTGGAGTGTAAGCGGTTTTGGCACTGAAGCTTTCTTT
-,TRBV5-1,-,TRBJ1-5,CASSFGGLGQPQHF,TGCGCCAGCAGCTTCGGGGGGTTAGGTCAGCCCCAGCATTTT
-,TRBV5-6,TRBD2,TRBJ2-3,CASTSIAGGPTDTQYF,TGTGCCAGCACCTCCATAGCGGGAGGGCCGACAGATACGCAGTATTTT
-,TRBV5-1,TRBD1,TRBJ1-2,CASSWTGEGYTF,TGCGCCAGCAGTTGGACAGGGGAAGGCTACACCTTC
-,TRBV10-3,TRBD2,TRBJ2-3,CAISETRTSGFTDTQYF,TGTGCCATCAGTGAGACCAGAACTAGCGGTTTCACAGATACGCAGTATTTT
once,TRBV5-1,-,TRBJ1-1,CASREAIQGEAFF,TGCGCCAGCAGGGAGGCGATCCAAGGTGAAGCTTTCTTT
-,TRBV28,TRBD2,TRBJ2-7,CASSSFSGRNYEQYF,TGTGCCAGCAGTTCATTTAGCGGGAGAAACTACGAGCAGTACTTC